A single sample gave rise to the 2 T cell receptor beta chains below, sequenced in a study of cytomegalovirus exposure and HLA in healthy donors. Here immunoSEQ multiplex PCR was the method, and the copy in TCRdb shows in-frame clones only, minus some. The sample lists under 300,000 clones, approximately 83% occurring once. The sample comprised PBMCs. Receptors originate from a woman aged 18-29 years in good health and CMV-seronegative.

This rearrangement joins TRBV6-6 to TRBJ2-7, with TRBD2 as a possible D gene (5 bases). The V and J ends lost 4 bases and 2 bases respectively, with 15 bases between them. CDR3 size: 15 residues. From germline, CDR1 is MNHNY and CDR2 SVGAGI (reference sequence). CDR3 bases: TGTGCCAGCAGTTCCGGAGGTGAGCGTACCTACGAGCAGTACTTC. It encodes CASSSGGERTYEQYF.

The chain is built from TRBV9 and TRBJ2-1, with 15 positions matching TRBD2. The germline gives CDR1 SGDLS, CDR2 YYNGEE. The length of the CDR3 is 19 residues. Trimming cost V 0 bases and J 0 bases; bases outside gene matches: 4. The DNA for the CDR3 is TGTGCCAGCAGCGTAGCGGGGACTAGCGGGGGGAGCTCCTACAATGAGCAGTTCTTC. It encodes CASSVAGTSGGSSYNEQFF.